This T cell receptor beta chain originates from a study of blood T cells in healthy people across ages. The germline V and J ends were trimmed by 0 bases and 7 bases, with 16 bases remaining between them. The length of the CDR3 is 16 residues. Germline CDR1 is SGHDN and CDR2 is FVKESK. The authors ran a second PCR of 7 to 11 cycles using a sample-barcoded 5' primer and a J-beta primer mix. TCRdb analysed the 5' RACE reads with MiXCR anew, one entry per CDR3 protein. The sample contains about 730,000 distinct CDR3 sequences, around 40% of which appear only once. The clonotype comes from a woman aged 60 to 75 in good health. Material for sequencing was blood. The rearrangement joins TRBV14 to TRBJ2-1; tentative D call: TRBD2 (6 bases). CDR3 protein: CASSQDRGTPINEQFF. As DNA, the CDR3 is TGTGCCAGCAGCCAAGATAGAGGGACTCCAATTAATGAGCAGTTCTTC.